This T cell receptor (beta chain) was sequenced during a study of CXCR3-negative and CXCR3-positive naive CD8 T cells. In germline, CDR1 is LNHNV, CDR2 YYDKDF (reference sequence). CDR3 size: 16 residues. Notes on the study in general: CXCR3 expression dropped partially after cryopreservation, and most assays relied on fresh PBMCs. Sequencing showed both naive subsets with comparably high diversity, and memory CD8+ cells much lower.

Concerning this clonotype: Its antigen remains unknown.

The method, 5' RACE with UMI labels, was used to prepare the TRB cDNA libraries. For each CDR3 protein, TCRdb gives one entry from its re-call of the 5' RACE reads, without DNA. This sample contains more than 45,000 distinct CDR3 sequences. The V gene is TRBV15, the J gene TRBJ2-7; the D gene TCRdb calls, TRBD2, cannot be checked with no DNA. Specimen: memory CD8+ T cells from blood. The TCR sequence derives from a human donor in good health. Some clones in this sample may be carry-over from other donors' samples. The CDR3 protein is CATSRASEDVDYEQYF. Variable domain in full (rest from reference TRBV15 and TRBJ2-7): DAMVIQNPRYQVTQFGKPVTLSCSQTLNHNVMYWYQQKSSQAPKLLFHYYDKDFNNEADTPDNFQSRRPNTSFCFLDIRSPGLGDTAMYLCATSRASEDVDYEQYFGPGTRLTVT.